This TCR beta chain comes out of a study of patients and donors after allogeneic stem cell transplantation. TCRdb itself ran the RT-PCR reads through MiXCR, one entry per CDR3 protein. The sample has about a million distinct CDR3 sequences, about a sixth seen once. Sequencing used blood, either unsorted or a sorted T cell fraction (not recorded which). This receptor was identified in a human donor who was either an allogeneic HSCT recipient or a stem cell or donor lymphocyte infusion donor (not recorded which). It is not recorded whose cells these are; they may come from a transplant donor.

The chain's CDR3 is CASSPDGWTGGRTDTQYF. The CDR3 DNA sequence: TGTGCCAGCAGTCCCGACGGATGGACGGGGGGGCGAACAGATACGCAGTATTTT. This chain uses TRBV12-3 or TRBV12-4 with TRBJ2-3, with 8 bases aligning to TRBD2. The V gene end was trimmed by 5 bases and the J gene end by 3 bases; junction bases not matched to a gene: 16. This CDR3 spans 18 amino acids.